This is a list of T cell receptor beta chains from one sample in a study of patients and donors after allogeneic stem cell transplantation. Using its own MiXCR run on the RT-PCR reads, TCRdb lists one record per CDR3 protein. The sample shows 410,000 or so distinct CDR3 sequences, 16% of them seen only once. Sample: blood, either unsorted or a sorted T cell fraction (not recorded which). The receptors here all came from a human donor who was either an allogeneic HSCT recipient or a stem cell or donor lymphocyte infusion donor (not recorded which). It is not recorded whose cells these are; they may come from a transplant donor. Each CDR3 is given with its conserved first and last residue. D genes are given only for firm matches. Size values are once, few and many counts, or a class for expanded clones, and some rows have none.

J: TRBJ2-3
D: -
V: TRBV28
size: -
CDR3: CASRRGKDTQYF
DNA: TGTGCCAGCAGGCGGGGAAAAGATACGCAGTATTTT

J: TRBJ2-7
D: TRBD2
V: TRBV9
size: -
CDR3: CASGGLAGEEQYF
DNA: TGTGCCAGCGGGGGACTAGCGGGGGAAGAGCAGTACTTC

J: TRBJ1-5
D: TRBD1
V: TRBV5-6
size: -
CDR3: CASSLGRNRDRSNQPQHF
DNA: TGTGCCAGCAGCTTGGGACGAAACCGGGACAGAAGCAATCAGCCCCAGCATTTT

J: TRBJ2-2
D: -
V: TRBV10-3
size: few
CDR3: CAISPNTGELFF
DNA: TGTGCCATCAGTCCTAACACCGGGGAGCTGTTTTTT

J: TRBJ1-2
D: -
V: TRBV5-1
size: many
CDR3: CASSLSSDPGGYTF
DNA: TGCGCCAGCAGCTTGTCGTCAGATCCGGGGGGCTACACCTTC

J: TRBJ2-7
D: TRBD1
V: TRBV15
size: -
CDR3: CATSRAGGEQYF
DNA: TGTGCCACCAGCAGAGCAGGGGGCGAGCAGTACTTC

J: TRBJ1-1
D: -
V: TRBV4-1
size: many
CDR3: CASSQVGVEAFF
DNA: TGCGCCAGCAGCCAAGTTGGAGTTGAAGCTTTCTTT

J: TRBJ1-1
D: -
V: TRBV14
size: -
CDR3: CASSRGWGSKTEAFF
DNA: TGTGCCAGCAGCCGAGGTTGGGGCAGTAAGACTGAAGCTTTCTTT

J: TRBJ2-1
D: TRBD2
V: TRBV9
size: few
CDR3: CASGTSGLYNEQFF
DNA: TGTGCCAGCGGTACTAGCGGCCTCTACAATGAGCAGTTCTTC

J: TRBJ2-1
D: TRBD2
V: TRBV6-1
size: -
CDR3: CASSRTSGGNNEQFF
DNA: TGTGCCAGCAGCAGGACTAGCGGGGGAAACAATGAGCAGTTCTTC

J: TRBJ2-1
D: -
V: TRBV5-1
size: many
CDR3: CASRSTTLEQFF
DNA: TGCGCCAGCAGATCGACTACCCTGGAGCAGTTCTTC

J: TRBJ2-7
D: -
V: TRBV9
size: -
CDR3: CASSVDGLAPAEQYF
DNA: TGTGCCAGCAGCGTAGATGGCCTAGCGCCCGCCGAGCAGTACTTC

J: TRBJ1-2
D: -
V: TRBV25-1
size: few
CDR3: CASSEFASVGYGYTF
DNA: TGTGCCAGCAGTGAATTTGCTAGTGTAGGGTATGGCTACACCTTC

J: TRBJ1-3
D: -
V: TRBV18
size: -
CDR3: CASSPTALSGNTIYF
DNA: TGTGCCAGCTCACCGACAGCCCTTTCTGGAAACACCATATATTTT

J: TRBJ1-1
D: -
V: TRBV5-6
size: -
CDR3: CASSRAGVLTGEAFF
DNA: TGTGCCAGCAGCCGGGCAGGGGTTTTAACCGGGGAAGCTTTCTTT

J: TRBJ2-1
D: TRBD2
V: TRBV3-1
size: few
CDR3: CASSQGRWTSGRSYNEQFF
DNA: TGTGCCAGCAGCCAAGGACGGTGGACTAGCGGGAGATCCTACAATGAGCAGTTCTTC

J: TRBJ1-1
D: -
V: TRBV21-1
size: -
CDR3: CASSPRARVYTEAFF
DNA: TGTGCCAGCAGCCCCAGGGCCAGGGTGTACACTGAAGCTTTCTTT

J: TRBJ2-3
D: -
V: TRBV6-1
size: few
CDR3: CASSGGRGSTDTQYF
DNA: TGTGCCAGCAGTGGTGGCCGAGGGTCCACAGATACGCAGTATTTT

J: TRBJ2-7
D: -
V: TRBV25-1
size: -
CDR3: CASSDGDALWYF
DNA: TGTGCCAGCAGTGACGGGGACGCCCTTTGGTACTTC

J: TRBJ1-1
D: -
V: TRBV19
size: -
CDR3: CASSIEGQGWAEAFF
DNA: TGTGCCAGTAGTATAGAGGGTCAGGGATGGGCTGAAGCTTTCTTT

J: TRBJ2-1
D: -
V: TRBV20-1
size: many
CDR3: CSAGEWEEQFF
DNA: TGCAGTGCTGGAGAATGGGAGGAGCAGTTCTTC

J: TRBJ2-7
D: -
V: TRBV5-6
size: -
CDR3: CASSLPGLGAEQYF
DNA: TGTGCCAGCAGCCTCCCAGGCCTGGGGGCCGAGCAGTACTTC

J: TRBJ2-3
D: -
V: TRBV20-1
size: -
CDR3: CSASGASTDTQYF
DNA: TGCAGTGCTAGCGGGGCTAGCACAGATACGCAGTATTTT

J: TRBJ1-1
D: -
V: TRBV5-1
size: -
CDR3: CASSLEGPRTPEAFF
DNA: TGCGCCAGCAGCTTGGAGGGGCCCCGAACCCCTGAAGCTTTCTTT

J: TRBJ2-2
D: -
V: TRBV6-2/TRBV6-3
size: -
CDR3: CASSYRQSNTGELFF
DNA: TGTGCCAGCAGTTACCGCCAGTCAAACACCGGGGAGCTGTTTTTT

J: TRBJ1-5
D: -
V: TRBV20-1
size: few
CDR3: CSASTGLNQPQHF
DNA: TGCAGTGCTTCGACAGGACTAAATCAGCCCCAGCATTTT

J: TRBJ2-3
D: -
V: TRBV24-1
size: -
CDR3: CATSDLTLTDTQYF
DNA: TGTGCCACCAGTGATTTGACCCTCACAGATACGCAGTATTTT

J: TRBJ2-3
D: -
V: TRBV24-1
size: many
CDR3: CATSDTRSGTDTQYF
DNA: TGTGCCACCAGTGACACCCGCTCGGGCACAGATACGCAGTATTTT

J: TRBJ1-1
D: -
V: TRBV11-2
size: many
CDR3: CASTHGRQTNTEAFF
DNA: TGTGCCAGCACCCACGGTCGGCAGACGAACACTGAAGCTTTCTTT

J: TRBJ2-1
D: -
V: TRBV6-2/TRBV6-3
size: few
CDR3: CASRDWTITFYNEQFF
DNA: TGTGCCAGCAGGGATTGGACCATTACTTTTTACAATGAGCAGTTCTTC

J: TRBJ1-2
D: -
V: TRBV20-1
size: -
CDR3: CSATHSGLLGYGYTF
DNA: TGCAGTGCTACGCATTCGGGACTCTTGGGCTATGGCTACACCTTC

J: TRBJ1-1
D: TRBD1
V: TRBV5-1
size: many
CDR3: CASSFGQGAEAFF
DNA: TGCGCCAGCAGCTTTGGACAGGGAGCTGAAGCTTTCTTT

J: TRBJ2-1
D: TRBD2
V: TRBV4-1
size: -
CDR3: CASSLGLASIDEQFF
DNA: TGCGCCAGCAGCCTAGGACTAGCGAGCATCGATGAGCAGTTCTTC

J: TRBJ2-1
D: -
V: TRBV18
size: few
CDR3: CASSLGAGRRYNEQFF
DNA: TGTGCCAGCTCACTCGGGGCCGGACGGAGATACAATGAGCAGTTCTTC

J: TRBJ2-7
D: -
V: TRBV20-1
size: -
CDR3: CSARGLDSYEQYF
DNA: TGCAGTGCTAGAGGCCTTGACAGCTACGAGCAGTACTTC

J: TRBJ2-1
D: TRBD2
V: TRBV30
size: -
CDR3: CAWSLRGGTEQFF
DNA: TGTGCCTGGAGTTTACGGGGGGGCACTGAGCAGTTCTTC

J: TRBJ2-4
D: TRBD1
V: TRBV12-3/TRBV12-4
size: many
CDR3: CASTLGQEDARNIQYF
DNA: TGTGCCAGCACCCTGGGACAGGAGGACGCCCGGAACATTCAGTACTTC

J: TRBJ2-3
D: -
V: TRBV5-1
size: many
CDR3: CASTSRAGPSTQYF
DNA: TGCGCCAGCACCTCTCGGGCGGGCCCCTCTACGCAGTATTTT